The 9 T cell receptor beta chains given below trace back to one sample, sequenced in a study of regulatory T cells in long-lasting Graves disease. To make TCR beta libraries, researchers used iRepertoire HTBI primers and Arm-PCR of CDR3 regions. TCRdb processed the multiplex PCR reads anew with MiXCR; each CDR3 protein has one entry. The profile covers approximately 350,000 distinct CDR3 sequences, with about a sixth appearing a single time and around 20% taken by the ten largest. Sample time point: newly diagnosed GD, antithyroid drugs for less than 3 months. RNA isolated from PBMCs was used to make the TCR library. This same sample was also part of a study on T cells in Graves' hyperthyroidism and ophthalmopathy.

The sample consisted of peripheral blood mononuclear cells (PBMCs), taken at new diagnosis, from a patient treated with antithyroid drugs. The receptors here all came from a woman aged 18 to 35 with Graves disease.

In this sample, this clonotype turned up many times. An end of the junction differs from the germline gene, which may be a read error. This chain uses TRBV2 with TRBJ2-6, with D possibly being TRBD2 (6 bases). The germline V gene encodes CDR1 SNHLY and CDR2 FYNNEI. This CDR3 is 12 amino acids long. The CDR3 loop reads CAVRTGGNVLTF. The CDR3 DNA is TGTGCCGTCAGAACCGGGGGCAACGTCCTGACTTTC. The variable domain in full, completed from reference TRBV2 and TRBJ2-6, reads EPEVTQTPSHQVTQMGQEVILRCVPISNHLYFYWYRQILGQKVEFLVSFYNNEISEKSEIFDDQFSVERPDGSNFTLKIRSTKLEDSAMYFCAVRTGGNVLTFGAGSRLTVL.

J is TRBJ1-1 and V is TRBV7-9, with 11 positions matching TRBD1. V trimming: 3 bases; J trimming: 4 bases; junction bases outside the gene matches: 4. The CDR3 runs to 15 residues. Germline-derived CDR1 and CDR2 are SEHNR and FQNEAQ (reference sequence). CDR3 DNA: TGTGCCAGCAGCTTTCCGGGGACAGGGGGCACTGAAGCTTTCTTT. Residues: CASSFPGTGGTEAFF. Variable domain in full (rest from reference TRBV7-9 and TRBJ1-1): DTGVSQNPRHKITKRGQNVTFRCDPISEHNRLYWYRQTLGQGPEFLTYFQNEAQLEKSRLLSDRFSAERPKGSFSTLEIQRTEQGDSAMYLCASSFPGTGGTEAFFGQGTRLTVV.

There are a few counts of this clonotype. A read error may explain this, as a much larger clone is one base away. The rearrangement uses TRBV5-5 and TRBJ2-7, with 8 bases identical to TRBD1. Germline lookup yields CDR1 SGHKS and CDR2 YYEKEE (reference sequence). The CDR3 has 14 amino acids. The ends lost 3 bases at V and 2 bases at J; junction bases unmatched: 4. The DNA of the CDR3 is TGTGCCAGCAGCTCCGGACAGGGTCCCTACGAGCAGTACTTC. The encoded protein is CASSSGQGPYEQYF.

This clonotype was observed many times. The chain carries TRBV6-1 and TRBJ1-1; the D gene is possibly TRBD1 (5 bases). CDR1 is MNHNS and CDR2 is SASEGT in the germline V gene. The CDR3 sequence is 14 residues long. The V end was cut by 7 bases, the J end by 5 bases, with 17 bases between. CDR3 amino acids: CASIGGELGTEAFF. In DNA, the CDR3 is TGTGCCAGCATTGGGGGGGAGCTGGGAACTGAAGCTTTCTTT.

This clonotype was recorded at least ten times. This sequence joins TRBV5-1 and TRBJ2-7; 13 bases match TRBD2. CDR3 length: 14 residues. The J segment lost 7 bases and the V segment lost 4 bases, leaving 5 bases of the junction unmatched. CDR1 is SGHRS and CDR2 is YFSETQ in the germline V gene. The CDR3 here is CASSQGLAGEEQYF. In DNA form, the CDR3 reads TGCGCCAGCAGCCAAGGACTAGCGGGAGAAGAGCAGTACTTC.

This clonotype was detected ten times or more. DNA of the CDR3: TGTGCCAGCAGCCCCTCGGCCAAGGGTCTCAGGGTGAATTCACCCCTCCACTTT. It encodes CASSPSAKGLRVNSPLHF. This chain links TRBV3-1 with TRBJ1-6; maybe TRBD1 (5 bases). This CDR3 region has 18 residues. CDR1 LGHDT and CDR2 YNNKEL come from the germline V gene (reference sequence). The V end lost 4 bases, the J end lost 7 bases, and 23 bases lay between the germline ends.

This clonotype was counted at least ten times. The chain uses TRBV28 and TRBJ1-2; the match to TRBD1 covers 8 bases. Germline V CDR1 and CDR2: MDHEN, SYDVKM. V gave up 3 bases and J gave up 4 bases; unmatched junction bases: 4. The CDR3 loop spans 14 amino acids. The CDR3 DNA reads TGTGCCAGCAGTTTCTCTCAGGGGGCCTATGGCTACACCTTC. It encodes CASSFSQGAYGYTF.

This clonotype was observed once. The CDR3 DNA reads as TGCAGTGCCGAGATACTAGCGGGGATCACAGATACGCAGTATTTT. Its translation: CSAEILAGITDTQYF. The gene calls are TRBV20-1 and TRBJ2-3; TRBD2 aligns across 10 bases. CDR1 is DFQATT and CDR2 is SNEGSKA in the germline V gene (reference sequence). Germline trimming cut 6 bases from V and 2 bases from J; bases unmatched to any gene: 8. The CDR3 is 15 amino acids.

This clonotype was seen ten or more times. J is TRBJ1-1 and V is TRBV6-2 or TRBV6-3; TRBD1 might be the D (6 bases). V was pared by 5 bases and J by 3 bases, with 13 bases between. The CDR3 has 14 residues. Germline V gene sequence: CDR1 MNHEY, CDR2 SVGEGT. CDR3 in amino acids: CASSIGQTYTEAFF. In DNA form, the CDR3 reads TGTGCCAGCAGTATCGGACAGACCTACACTGAAGCTTTCTTT.